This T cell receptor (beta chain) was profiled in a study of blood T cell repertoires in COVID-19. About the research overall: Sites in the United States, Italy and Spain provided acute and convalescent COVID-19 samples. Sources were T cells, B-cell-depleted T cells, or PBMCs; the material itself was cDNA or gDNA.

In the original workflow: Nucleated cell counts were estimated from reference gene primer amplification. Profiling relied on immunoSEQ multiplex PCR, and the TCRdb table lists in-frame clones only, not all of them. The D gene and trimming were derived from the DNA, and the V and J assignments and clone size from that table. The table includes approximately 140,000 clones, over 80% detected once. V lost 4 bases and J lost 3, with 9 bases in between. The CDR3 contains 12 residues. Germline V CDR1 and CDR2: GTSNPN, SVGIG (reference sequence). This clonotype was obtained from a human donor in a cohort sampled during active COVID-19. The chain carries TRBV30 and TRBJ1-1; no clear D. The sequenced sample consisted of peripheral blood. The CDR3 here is CAWTQLDTEAFF. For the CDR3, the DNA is TGTGCCTGGACTCAGTTGGACACTGAAGCTTTCTTT.